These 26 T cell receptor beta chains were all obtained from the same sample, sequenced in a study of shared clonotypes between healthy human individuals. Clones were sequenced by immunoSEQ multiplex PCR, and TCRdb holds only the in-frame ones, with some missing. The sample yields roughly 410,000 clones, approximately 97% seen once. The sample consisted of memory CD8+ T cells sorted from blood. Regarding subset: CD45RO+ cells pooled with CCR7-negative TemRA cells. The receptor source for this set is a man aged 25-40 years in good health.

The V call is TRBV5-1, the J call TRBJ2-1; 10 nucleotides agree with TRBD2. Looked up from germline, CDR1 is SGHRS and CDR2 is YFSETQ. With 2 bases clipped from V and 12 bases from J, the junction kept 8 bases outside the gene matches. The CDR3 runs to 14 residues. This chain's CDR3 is CASSFELAGKGQFF. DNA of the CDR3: TGCGCCAGCAGCTTTGAACTAGCGGGAAAGGGGCAGTTCTTC.

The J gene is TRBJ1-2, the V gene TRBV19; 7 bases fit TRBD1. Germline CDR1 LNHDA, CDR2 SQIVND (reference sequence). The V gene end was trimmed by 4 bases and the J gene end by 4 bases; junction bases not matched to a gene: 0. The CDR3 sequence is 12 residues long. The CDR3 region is CASSKGAYGYTF. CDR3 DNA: TGTGCCAGTAGTAAGGGGGCCTATGGCTACACCTTC.

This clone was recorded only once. The CDR3 loop reads CASSPAPQDGYTF. DNA for the CDR3: TGTGCCAGCAGCCCCGCCCCTCAGGATGGCTACACCTTC. The gene calls are TRBV7-2 and TRBJ1-2; D is ambiguous. Trimming took 5 bases from V and 6 from J, leaving 13 bases between them. Germline CDR1 reads SGHTA; CDR2 reads FQGNSA. The length of the CDR3 is 13 residues.

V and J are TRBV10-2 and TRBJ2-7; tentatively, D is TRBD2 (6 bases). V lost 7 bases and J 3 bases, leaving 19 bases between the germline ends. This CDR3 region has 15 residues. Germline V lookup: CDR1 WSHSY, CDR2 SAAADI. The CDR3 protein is CASNRWRGPFYEQYF. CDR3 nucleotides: TGCGCCAGCAATCGGTGGAGGGGTCCTTTCTACGAGCAGTACTTC.

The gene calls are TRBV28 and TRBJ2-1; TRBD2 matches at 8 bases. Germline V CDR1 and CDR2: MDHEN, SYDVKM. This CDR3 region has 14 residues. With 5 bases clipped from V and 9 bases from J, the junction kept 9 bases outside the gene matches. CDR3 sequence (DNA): TGTGCCAGCAGTCCACTAGCGGAGGGGGGTGAGCAGTTCTTC. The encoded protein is CASSPLAEGGEQFF.

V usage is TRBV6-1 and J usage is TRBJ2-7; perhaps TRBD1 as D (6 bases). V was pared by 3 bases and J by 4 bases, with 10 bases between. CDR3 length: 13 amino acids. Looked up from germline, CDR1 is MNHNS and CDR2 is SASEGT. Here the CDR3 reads CASSDRGFYEQYF. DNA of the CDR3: TGTGCCAGCAGTGACAGGGGTTTTTACGAGCAGTACTTC.

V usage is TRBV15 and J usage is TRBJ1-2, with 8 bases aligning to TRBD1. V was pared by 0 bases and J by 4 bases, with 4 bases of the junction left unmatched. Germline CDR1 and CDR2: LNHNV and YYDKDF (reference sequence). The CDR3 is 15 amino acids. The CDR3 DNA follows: TGTGCCACCAGCAGAGATATAGACAGGGGCTATGGCTACACCTTC. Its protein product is CATSRDIDRGYGYTF.

In nucleotides, the CDR3 is TGCGCCAGCAGCTTAGCTCCCCAGGGCTCTGGGGCCAACGTCCTGACTTTC. It specifies CASSLAPQGSGANVLTF. The rearrangement links TRBV5-1 to TRBJ2-6, with D possibly matching TRBD1 (5 bases). Looked up from germline, CDR1 is SGHRS and CDR2 is YFSETQ. The CDR3 totals 17 residues. V lost 2 bases and J lost 0, with 12 bases in between.

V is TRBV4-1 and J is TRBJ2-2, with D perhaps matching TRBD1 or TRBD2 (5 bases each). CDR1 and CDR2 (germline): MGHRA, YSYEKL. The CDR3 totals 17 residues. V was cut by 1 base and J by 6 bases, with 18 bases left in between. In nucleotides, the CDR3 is TGCGCCAGCAGCCAAGCGGGGACGGATAAAGGGTCCGGGGAGCTGTTTTTT. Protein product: CASSQAGTDKGSGELFF.

The DNA for the CDR3 is TGTGCCAGCAGCTTAGTGTGGTGGGGGGATAGCAATCAGCCCCAGCATTTT. This sequence encodes CASSLVWWGDSNQPQHF. This chain joins TRBV7-2 and TRBJ1-5; maybe TRBD1 (5 bases). This CDR3 contains 17 residues. From germline, CDR1 is SGHTA and CDR2 FQGNSA. V shed 1 base and J shed 0 bases, with 13 bases lying between them.

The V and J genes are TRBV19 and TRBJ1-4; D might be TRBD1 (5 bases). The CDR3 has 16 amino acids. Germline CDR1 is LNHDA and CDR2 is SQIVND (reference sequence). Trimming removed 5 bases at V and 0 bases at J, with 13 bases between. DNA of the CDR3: TGTGCCAGTAGTCCTGGGACCGCCTCAACTAATGAAAAACTGTTTTTT. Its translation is CASSPGTASTNEKLFF.

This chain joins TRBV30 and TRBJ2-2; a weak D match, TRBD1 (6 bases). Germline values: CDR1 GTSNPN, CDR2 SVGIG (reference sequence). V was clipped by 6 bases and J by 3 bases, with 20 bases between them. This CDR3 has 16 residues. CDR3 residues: CACRKKGTGHTGELFF. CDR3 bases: TGTGCCTGCCGAAAAAAAGGAACAGGGCACACCGGGGAGCTGTTTTTT.

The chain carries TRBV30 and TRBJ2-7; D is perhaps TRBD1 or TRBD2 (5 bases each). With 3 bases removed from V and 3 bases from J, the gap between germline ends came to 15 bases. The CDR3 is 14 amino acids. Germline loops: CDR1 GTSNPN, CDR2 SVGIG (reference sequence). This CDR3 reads CAWRGPGRYYEQYF. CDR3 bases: TGTGCCTGGAGGGGACCGGGACGGTACTACGAGCAGTACTTC.

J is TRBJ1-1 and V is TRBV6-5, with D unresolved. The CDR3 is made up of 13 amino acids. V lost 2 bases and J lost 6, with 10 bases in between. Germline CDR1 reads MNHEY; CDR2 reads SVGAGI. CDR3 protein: CASSYIKGAEAFF. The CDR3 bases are TGTGCCAGCAGTTACATTAAAGGCGCTGAAGCTTTCTTT.

The CDR3 is CSARGGLAVTDTQYF. The DNA for the CDR3 is TGCAGCGCCCGAGGGGGACTAGCGGTCACAGATACGCAGTATTTT. The chain is built from TRBV29-1 and TRBJ2-3; 11 bases fit TRBD2. Germline V gene lookup returns CDR1 SQVTM and CDR2 ANQGSEA. Germline trimming cut 7 bases from V and 2 bases from J; bases unmatched to any gene: 8. There are 15 residues in the CDR3.

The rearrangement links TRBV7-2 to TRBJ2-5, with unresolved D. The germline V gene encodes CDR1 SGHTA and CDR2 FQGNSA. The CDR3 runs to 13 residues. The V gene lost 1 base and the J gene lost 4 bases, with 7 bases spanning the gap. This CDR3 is CASSLVPRETQYF. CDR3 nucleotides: TGTGCCAGCAGCTTAGTCCCCCGAGAGACCCAGTACTTC.

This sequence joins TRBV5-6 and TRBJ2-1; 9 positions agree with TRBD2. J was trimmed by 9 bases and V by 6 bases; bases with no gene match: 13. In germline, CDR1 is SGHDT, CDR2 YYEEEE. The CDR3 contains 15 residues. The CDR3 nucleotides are TGTGCCAGCACGGCTAGCGGGACCTCAGTCCTTGAGCAGTTCTTC. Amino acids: CASTASGTSVLEQFF.

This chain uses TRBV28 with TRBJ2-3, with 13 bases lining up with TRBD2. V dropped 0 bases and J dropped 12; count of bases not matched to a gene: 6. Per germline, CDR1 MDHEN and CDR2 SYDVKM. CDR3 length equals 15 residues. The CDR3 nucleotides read TGTGCCAGCAGTTTATGGACTAGCGGGAGGCCCGCACAGTATTTT. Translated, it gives CASSLWTSGRPAQYF.

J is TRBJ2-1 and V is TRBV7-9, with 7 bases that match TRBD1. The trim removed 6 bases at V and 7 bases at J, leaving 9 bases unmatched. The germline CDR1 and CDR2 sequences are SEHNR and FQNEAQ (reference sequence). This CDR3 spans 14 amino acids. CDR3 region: CASRYGQARNEQFF. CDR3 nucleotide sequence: TGTGCCAGCAGATACGGACAGGCTCGGAATGAGCAGTTCTTC.

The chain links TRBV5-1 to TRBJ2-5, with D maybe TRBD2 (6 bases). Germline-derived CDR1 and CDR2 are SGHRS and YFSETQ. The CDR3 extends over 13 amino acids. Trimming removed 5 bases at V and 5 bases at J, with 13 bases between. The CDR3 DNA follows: TGCGCCAGCAGGATGGGACTCTTGGAGACCCAGTACTTC. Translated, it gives CASRMGLLETQYF.

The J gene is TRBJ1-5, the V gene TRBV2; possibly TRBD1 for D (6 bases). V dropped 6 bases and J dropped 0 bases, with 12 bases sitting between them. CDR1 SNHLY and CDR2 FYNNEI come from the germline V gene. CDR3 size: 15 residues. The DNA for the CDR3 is TGTGCCAGCAGCGGTACAGGGAGTAGCAATCAGCCCCAGCATTTT. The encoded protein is CASSGTGSSNQPQHF.

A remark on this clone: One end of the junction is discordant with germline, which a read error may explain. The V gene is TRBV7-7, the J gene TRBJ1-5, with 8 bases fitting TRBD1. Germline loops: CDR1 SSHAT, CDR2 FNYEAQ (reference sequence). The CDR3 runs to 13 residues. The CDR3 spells CASSPGQGQPQHF. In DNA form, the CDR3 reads TGTGCTAGCAGCCCCGGACAGGGCCAGCCCCAGCATTTT.

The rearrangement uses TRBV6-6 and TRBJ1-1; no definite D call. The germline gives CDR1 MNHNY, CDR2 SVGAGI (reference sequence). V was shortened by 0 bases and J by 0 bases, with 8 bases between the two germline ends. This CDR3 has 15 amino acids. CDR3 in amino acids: CASSYSQVMNTEAFF. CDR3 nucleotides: TGTGCCAGCAGTTACTCTCAGGTTATGAACACTGAAGCTTTCTTT.

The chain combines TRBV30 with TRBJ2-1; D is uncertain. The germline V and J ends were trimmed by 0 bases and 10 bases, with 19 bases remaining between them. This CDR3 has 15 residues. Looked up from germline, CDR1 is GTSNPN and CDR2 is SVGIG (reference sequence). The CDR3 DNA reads TGTGCCTGGAGTGTACTTCCCTATAGCAGCCGGGAGCAGTTCTTC. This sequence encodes CAWSVLPYSSREQFF.

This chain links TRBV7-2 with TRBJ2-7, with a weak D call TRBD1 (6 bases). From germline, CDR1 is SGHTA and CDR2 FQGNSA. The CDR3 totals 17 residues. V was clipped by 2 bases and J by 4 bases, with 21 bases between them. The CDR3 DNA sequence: TGTGCCAGCAGCTTATATGCCGGGACAAGTATCGGATACGAGCAGTACTTC. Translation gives CASSLYAGTSIGYEQYF.

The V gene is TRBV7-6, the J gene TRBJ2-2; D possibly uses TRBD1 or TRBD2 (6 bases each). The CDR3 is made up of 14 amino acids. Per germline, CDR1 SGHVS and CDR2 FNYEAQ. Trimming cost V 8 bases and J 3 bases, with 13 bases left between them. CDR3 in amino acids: CASQRGEYTGELFF. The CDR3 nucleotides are TGTGCCAGCCAGAGGGGGGAATACACCGGGGAGCTGTTTTTT.